This T cell receptor beta chain was sequenced in a study of graft-versus-host responses after intestinal transplantation. Study as a whole: Transplant recipients had multivisceral, liver-intestinal, or isolated intestinal grafts. Following induction with anti-thymocyte globulin, all recipients were given tacrolimus and steroids for three to four years. Regarding the study as a whole: Recipient marrow contained GvH clones, some of which appeared first in ileum or blood. Some patients had graft-donor T cell macrochimerism. In their allografts, the ratios of graft-versus-host to host-versus-graft T cell clones were high.

Only in-frame clones appear in the TCRdb table, and some are missing; sequencing was by immunoSEQ multiplex PCR. The sample includes about 71,000 clones, 90% of them seen just once. On this clone itself: Its antigen is as yet unknown.

The CDR3 length is 13 residues. The J segment lost 3 bases and the V segment lost 4 bases, leaving 4 bases of the junction unmatched. In germline, CDR1 is SGHRS, CDR2 YFSETQ. Sequenced material: unstimulated CD8+ T cells sorted from spleen or lymph node cells, taken before intestinal transplant. The V call is TRBV5-1, the J call TRBJ2-7; 7 bases align to TRBD1. The TCR sequence derives from a human donor who received an intestinal transplant. CDR3 protein: CASSDDRDYEQYF. Written as DNA, the CDR3 is TGCGCCAGCAGCGACGACAGGGACTACGAGCAGTACTTC.